This T cell receptor (beta chain) derives from a study of post-analysis software for immune sequencing data. Study information: Courses of disease covered relapsing-remitting, secondary progressive and progressive-relapsing multiple sclerosis. Whole-study results and caveats: Patients had higher frequencies than controls of about five TRBV segments, including TRBV5-6, TRBV5-1 and TRBV20-1. Among multiple sclerosis patients, normalized Chao1 diversity was significantly below that of controls.

Unique molecular identifiers were carried by the TCR beta cDNA libraries. Approximately 500,000 cDNA molecules were recovered from an input of 1 to 10 million T cells. TCRdb re-called the PCR reads through MiXCR, storing one row per CDR3 protein. The table has hundreds of thousands of distinct CDR3 sequences, about a third seen once; the top ten hold 13%. In the case of this clonotype: Its specificity is not known.

V was cut by 6 bases and J by 1 base, with 11 bases left in between. The CDR3 extends over 13 amino acids. Germline V gene sequence: CDR1 DFQATT, CDR2 SNEGSKA (reference sequence). The rearrangement links TRBV20-1 to TRBJ2-3; D perhaps matches TRBD2 (6 bases). The receptor was isolated from a girl between 10 and 17 years old with multiple sclerosis. The sample consisted of blood. The CDR3 region is CSARLGRTDTQYF. Here the CDR3 DNA reads TGCAGTGCCCGACTAGGTCGCACAGATACGCAGTATTTT.